The entry below describes one TCR beta chain. The antigen remains undetermined. Investigators sorted PBMCs to obtain both CD4+ and CD8+ T cells. cDNA prepared by RNA extraction and subsequent reverse transcription served as the template for sequencing. Sequencing used immunoSEQ multiplex PCR; TCRdb keeps in-frame clones, though not all of them. In the table there are over 150,000 clones, around 60% of which are singletons. CDR1 and CDR2 (germline): SQVTM, ANQGSEA. The V and J ends lost 6 bases and 2 bases, in that order; junction bases with no gene match: 6. The CDR3 is 14 residues long. This sample was taken from a study of CD8+ T cells in alopecia areata. The wider study: Administration of oral tofacitinib to treated patients was at 5 to 10 mg twice daily. Study conclusions and caveats: Mice showed clearer TCR sharing than patients did, a gap that was possibly HLA-related.

The source was CD4+ T cells sorted from blood, collected at week 0. The chain recombines TRBV29-1 with TRBJ2-5, with 10 bases fitting TRBD2. The source of this sequence is a human donor with alopecia areata. The CDR3 is CSVGVAGGQETQYF. In nucleotides, the CDR3 is TGCAGCGTCGGGGTAGCGGGGGGACAAGAGACCCAGTACTTC.